This is a list of T cell receptor beta chains from one sample in a study of T cell responses to AZD1222 COVID-19 vaccine. Clones were sequenced by immunoSEQ multiplex PCR, and TCRdb holds only the in-frame ones, with some missing. The table has some 140,000 clones, approximately 92% seen once. The sequencing here drew on peripheral blood, taken on day 0 of AZD1222 vaccination. The receptors originated from an adult in good health. The CDR3 runs from the conserved cysteine through the conserved F or W. A D gene is named only where the DNA matches it firmly. Some rows have no size entry. The others give once, few or many, or a class for an expanded clone.

size	J	V	D	DNA	CDR3
-	TRBJ1-1	TRBV27	-	TGTGCCAGCAGTCCCACAACTCTTACTGAAGCTTTCTTT	CASSPTTLTEAFF
-	TRBJ1-1	TRBV7-8	-	TGTGCCAGCAGCTCCACCCCGCTCGACTTTATCTCTGAAGCTTTCTTT	CASSSTPLDFISEAFF
once	TRBJ2-5	TRBV2	-	TGTGCCAGTGGCGGGACATCCCCTTGGTGGGAGACCCAGTACTTC	CASGGTSPWWETQYF
-	TRBJ1-2	TRBV30	-	TGTGCCTGGAGCGTCCGTAGGGGTACTAACTATGGCTACACCTTC	CAWSVRRGTNYGYTF
-	TRBJ1-6	TRBV28	TRBD1	TGTGCCAGCAGTTTAGGACAGGGGGTTGGTTCACCCCTCCACTTT	CASSLGQGVGSPLHF
-	TRBJ2-1	TRBV6-5	TRBD2	TGTGCCAGCAGCCCCGGGAGGAGCTCCTACAATGAGCAGTTCTTC	CASSPGRSSYNEQFF
-	TRBJ1-1	TRBV7-2	-	TGTGCCAGCAGCTTCGGACCCTATTCTAGGACTGAAGCTTTCTTT	CASSFGPYSRTEAFF
-	TRBJ1-2	TRBV4-1	-	TGCGCCAGCAGCCTCCCAGACACGCACTATGGCTACACCTTC	CASSLPDTHYGYTF
-	TRBJ2-5	TRBV15	-	TGTGCCACCAGGAAATACCAAGAGACCCAGTACTTC	CATRKYQETQYF
-	TRBJ2-5	TRBV19	-	TGTGCCAGTAGTATTAGGGCCCCCACCGTGACCCAGTACTTC	CASSIRAPTVTQYF
-	TRBJ1-1	TRBV20-1	-	TGCAGTGCTAGTCCCACAGCGAACACTGAAGCTTTCTTT	CSASPTANTEAFF
-	TRBJ1-2	TRBV7-8	TRBD1	TGTGCCAGCAGCCCTTCGGAGGGGGCCGTCTTCTATGGCTACACCTTC	CASSPSEGAVFYGYTF
-	TRBJ2-1	TRBV19	TRBD2	TGTGCCAGTAGTATTGTTCTAGCGGGAGTGTTTGGGGATGAGCAGTTCTTC	CASSIVLAGVFGDEQFF
-	TRBJ2-7	TRBV19	TRBD2	TGTGCCAGTAGGGATCTAGCGGGAGGCCCCTACGAGCAGTACTTC	CASRDLAGGPYEQYF
-	TRBJ1-4	TRBV18	TRBD1	TGTGCCAGCTCACCCGAACAGGGGTCGGAAGAAAAACTGTTTTTT	CASSPEQGSEEKLFF
-	TRBJ1-5	TRBV19	TRBD1	TGTGCCAGTACCATGGCGCCAGGGGGTCAGCCCCAGCATTTT	CASTMAPGGQPQHF
-	TRBJ2-7	TRBV27	-	TGTGCCAGCAGTCCCAGCGCCGGGACGACAACCTACGAGCAGTACTTC	CASSPSAGTTTYEQYF
-	TRBJ2-2	TRBV6-5	-	TGTGCCAGCAGAAGCAATCTTGCTTCGGGGGAGCTGTTTTTT	CASRSNLASGELFF
-	TRBJ2-5	TRBV2	-	TGTGCCAGCAGTGATTCCTGGGCCCTAAAAGAGACCCAGTACTTC	CASSDSWALKETQYF
-	TRBJ1-3	TRBV7-6	-	TGTGCCAGCAGCTTAGCGGGGTTCCCCGTTCCTGGAAACACCATATATTTT	CASSLAGFPVPGNTIYF
-	TRBJ1-4	TRBV6-5	-	TGTGCCACCAAGGAACCAGGGCAAACTGAAAAACTGTTTTTT	CATKEPGQTEKLFF
-	TRBJ1-1	TRBV5-6	TRBD1	TGTGCCAGCAGCTCTGGACAGGGGATGAACACTGAAGCTTTCTTT	CASSSGQGMNTEAFF
-	TRBJ1-2	TRBV14	TRBD1	TGTGCCAGCAGCCACCTACCGGGACAGGGGTTCGGCTACACCTTC	CASSHLPGQGFGYTF
-	TRBJ2-7	TRBV27	-	TGTGCCAGCAGTCCCAGGGGTAGCTCCTACGAGCAGTACTTC	CASSPRGSSYEQYF
-	TRBJ2-5	TRBV11-3	TRBD2	TGTGCCAGCAGCTTAGGGGGGAGGGCGGACCAGGAGACCCAGTACTTC	CASSLGGRADQETQYF
-	TRBJ2-7	TRBV19	TRBD1	TGTGCCAGTAGTATCCGACAGGGCTTCTCCTACGAGCAGTACTTC	CASSIRQGFSYEQYF
-	TRBJ1-1	TRBV28	-	TGTGCCAGCAGTACCCGGGACACAACTGAAGCTTTCTTT	CASSTRDTTEAFF
-	TRBJ1-1	TRBV6-5	-	TGTGCCAGCAGTTACTCGGGCAAACGAATGAACACTGAAGCTTTCTTT	CASSYSGKRMNTEAFF
-	TRBJ2-3	TRBV9	-	TGTGCCAGCAGCGTAGTCTCGGGGGGCGAGGGCACAGATACGCAGTATTTT	CASSVVSGGEGTDTQYF
-	TRBJ2-2	TRBV29-1	-	TGCAGCGTTGTTAGCAGCCTTAACACCGGGGAGCTGTTTTTT	CSVVSSLNTGELFF
-	TRBJ1-5	TRBV19	-	TGTGCCAGTAGTGTGCAGGGTAGCAATCAGCCCCAGCATTTT	CASSVQGSNQPQHF
once	TRBJ1-5	TRBV27	-	TGTGCCAGCAGTTTATCTTGGGATCAGCCCCAGCATTTT	CASSLSWDQPQHF
-	TRBJ1-3	TRBV28	-	TGTGCCAGCAGAAATCAGGGTAGTGGAAACACCATATATTTT	CASRNQGSGNTIYF
-	TRBJ2-7	TRBV10-1	TRBD2	TGCGCCAGCAGCCTAGCGGGAGCGTCCTACGAGCAGTACTTC	CASSLAGASYEQYF
-	TRBJ2-7	TRBV19	TRBD2	TGTGCCAGTAGTATCAGGACTAGCGGGAGCTACGAGCAGTACTTC	CASSIRTSGSYEQYF
-	TRBJ2-1	TRBV5-5	-	TGTGCCAGCAGCTTGCTTCAGGGGCTGTACAATGAGCAGTTCTTC	CASSLLQGLYNEQFF
-	TRBJ1-6	TRBV5-4	-	TGTGCCAGCAGCTTTTCCGGGGACAATTCACCCCTCCACTTT	CASSFSGDNSPLHF
-	TRBJ2-1	TRBV6-5	-	TGTGCCAGCAGCGAGGACCGGAGCTCCTACAATGAGCAGTTCTTC	CASSEDRSSYNEQFF
-	TRBJ1-1	TRBV9	-	TGTGCCAGCAGCGTAGAACTCACCTCTGCTGGTGAAGCTTTCTTT	CASSVELTSAGEAFF
-	TRBJ1-2	TRBV5-6	-	TGTGCCAGCAGCGACGCAGGGGTAGCCCTTCTTGGCTACACCTTC	CASSDAGVALLGYTF
-	TRBJ1-5	TRBV5-5	-	TGTGCCAGCAGCTTAACCCTCAGGTGGGACCAGCCCCAGCATTTT	CASSLTLRWDQPQHF
-	TRBJ1-1	TRBV5-4	-	TGTGCCAGCAGCTTGGCCCAAAGGGCCGCTAACACTGAAGCTTTCTTT	CASSLAQRAANTEAFF
-	TRBJ2-3	TRBV15	-	TGTGCCACCAGCGGCCTAGTGCTCCTCAGCACAGATACGCAGTATTTT	CATSGLVLLSTDTQYF
-	TRBJ2-7	TRBV15	-	TGTGCCACCAGCAGAGACTCAGGGGTCTACGAGCAGTACTTC	CATSRDSGVYEQYF
-	TRBJ2-1	TRBV19	TRBD2	TGTGCCAGTAGTCCGGGACTAGCGGGGAACAATGAGCAGTTCTTC	CASSPGLAGNNEQFF
-	TRBJ1-2	TRBV27	-	TGTGCCAGCAGTTTATGGGGAACCAACTATGGCTACACCTTC	CASSLWGTNYGYTF
-	TRBJ1-5	TRBV19	-	TGTGCCAGTACCGGATCCGGAGGCAATAGCAATCAGCCCCAGCATTTT	CASTGSGGNSNQPQHF
-	TRBJ2-1	TRBV7-9	TRBD1	TGTGCCAGCAGCCCTATCGGACAGGGGGAGAATGAGCAGTTCTTC	CASSPIGQGENEQFF